The present T cell receptor beta chain was sequenced within a study of control samples from healthy donors and cancer patients. CDR1 and CDR2 (germline): LNHDA, SQIVND (reference sequence). The CDR3 is made up of 13 amino acids. V was pared by 6 bases and J by 5 bases, with 13 bases between. The repertoire was sequenced with immunoSEQ multiplex PCR; TCRdb's copy has only in-frame clones and lacks some. The sample has 40,000 or so clones; more than 70% are singletons. The chain links TRBV19 to TRBJ1-1; a possible D gene is TRBD1 (6 bases). The TCR sequence derives from a woman aged 55-70 years with lung cancer. The specimen sequenced was PBMCs. The CDR3 reads CASRPPTGTEAFF. The CDR3 bases are TGTGCCAGTAGACCCCCCACAGGGACTGAAGCTTTCTTT.